Included here is one T cell receptor beta chain sequence, with context. Its target antigen remains unknown. One base away there is no much larger clone; base qualities are not given. From its cysteine to its phenylalanine, the CDR3 spans 15 amino acids. The retained sequence is limited to the CDR3, 45 bases, with the frame set at the first base. CDR1 and CDR2, per the germline V gene, are MNHEY and SVGAGI. At the junction V is shortened by 2 bases and J by 4 bases, with 14 bases in between. The source of the sample is a study of control samples from healthy donors and cancer patients (dated by TCRdb to about 2020). Libraries were constructed by the immunoSEQ multiplex PCR assay. TCRdb limited this immuneACCESS table to in-frame rearrangements with V and J called. A share of clones is missing; checked studies link under half to unresolved V genes, and the rest is unexplained. The sample has over 100,000 clones on record, 90% of them singletons. Clones ranked in the top ten supply roughly 4% of the sample.

Recombination linked TRBV6-5 to TRBJ2-5, with no confidently assigned D gene. Sequenced sample: blood. This TCR derives from a human donor in good health. The donor label of this sample is uncertain. The DNA sequence is given as TGTGCCAGCAGTTACACTACGACCCCCGCAGAGACCCAGTACTTC. It codes for CASSYTTTPAETQYF.